The present T cell receptor beta chain was sequenced within a study of CD8+ T cells in alopecia areata. CD4+ and CD8+ T cells were sorted from PBMCs. Extracted from the samples, RNA was reverse transcribed into cDNA to serve as the sequencing template. Profiled with immunoSEQ multiplex PCR; TCRdb holds only in-frame clones, not every one. The table has 110,000 to 150,000 clones, about 51% seen once; the top ten hold about 1%. The CDR3 totals 15 residues. Trimming took 2 bases from V and 7 from J, leaving 12 bases between them. CDR1 MDHEN and CDR2 SYDVKM come from the germline V gene. The sequence was collected from a human donor with alopecia areata. The chain uses TRBV28 and TRBJ1-6; possible D gene TRBD1, 6 bases. Here the sequenced sample was CD4+ T cells sorted from blood, taken at week 0. The CDR3 DNA reads TGTGCCAGCAGTTTAAGGGGGATAAGGAATTCACCCCTCCACTTT. Residues: CASSLRGIRNSPLHF.